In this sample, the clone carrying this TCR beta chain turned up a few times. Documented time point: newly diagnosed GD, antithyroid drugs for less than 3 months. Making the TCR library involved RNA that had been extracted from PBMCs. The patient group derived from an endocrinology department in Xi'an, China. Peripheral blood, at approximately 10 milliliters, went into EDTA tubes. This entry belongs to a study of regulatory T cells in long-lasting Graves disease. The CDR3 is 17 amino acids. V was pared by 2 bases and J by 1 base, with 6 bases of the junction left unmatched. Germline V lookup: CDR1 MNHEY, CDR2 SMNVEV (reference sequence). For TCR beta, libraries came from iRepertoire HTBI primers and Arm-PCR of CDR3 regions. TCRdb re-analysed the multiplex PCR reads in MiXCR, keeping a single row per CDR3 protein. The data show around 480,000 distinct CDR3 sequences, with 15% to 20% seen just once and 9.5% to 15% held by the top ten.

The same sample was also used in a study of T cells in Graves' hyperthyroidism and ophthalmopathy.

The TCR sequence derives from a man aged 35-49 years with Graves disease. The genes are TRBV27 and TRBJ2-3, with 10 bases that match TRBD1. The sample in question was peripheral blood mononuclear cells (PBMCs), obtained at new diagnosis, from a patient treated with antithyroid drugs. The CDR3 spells CASSLKGTGARTDTQYF. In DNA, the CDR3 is TGTGCCAGCAGTTTAAAGGGGACAGGGGCGCGCACAGATACGCAGTATTTT.